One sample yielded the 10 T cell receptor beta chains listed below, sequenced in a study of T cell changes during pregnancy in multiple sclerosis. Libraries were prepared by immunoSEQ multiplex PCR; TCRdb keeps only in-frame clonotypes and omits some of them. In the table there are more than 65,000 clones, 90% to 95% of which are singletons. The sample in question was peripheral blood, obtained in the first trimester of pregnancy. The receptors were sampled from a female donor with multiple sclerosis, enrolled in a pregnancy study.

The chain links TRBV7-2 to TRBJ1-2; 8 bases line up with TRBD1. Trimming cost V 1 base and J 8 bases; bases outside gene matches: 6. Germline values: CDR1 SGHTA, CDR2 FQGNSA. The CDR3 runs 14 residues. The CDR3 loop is CASSLGQGRLGYTF. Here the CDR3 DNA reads TGTGCCAGCAGCTTAGGACAGGGGCGACTCGGCTACACCTTC. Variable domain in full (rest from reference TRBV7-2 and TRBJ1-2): GAGVSQSPSNKVTEKGKDVELRCDPISGHTALYWYRQSLGQGLEFLIYFQGNSAPDKSGLPSDRFSAERTGGSVSTLTIQRTQQEDSAVYLCASSLGQGRLGYTFGSGTRLTVV.

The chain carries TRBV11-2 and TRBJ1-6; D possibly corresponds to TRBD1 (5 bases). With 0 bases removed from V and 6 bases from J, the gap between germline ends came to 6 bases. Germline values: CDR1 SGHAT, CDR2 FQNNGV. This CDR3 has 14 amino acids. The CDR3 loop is CASSLDQGNSPLHF. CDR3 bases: TGTGCCAGCAGCTTAGACCAGGGTAATTCACCCCTCCACTTT.

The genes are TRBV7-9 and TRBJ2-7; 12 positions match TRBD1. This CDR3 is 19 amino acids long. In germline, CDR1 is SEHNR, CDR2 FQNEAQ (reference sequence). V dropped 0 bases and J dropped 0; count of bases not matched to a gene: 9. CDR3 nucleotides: TGTGCCAGCAGCTTAGCCCCGGGGACAGGGGGCGCCGGCTCCTACGAGCAGTACTTC. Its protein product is CASSLAPGTGGAGSYEQYF.

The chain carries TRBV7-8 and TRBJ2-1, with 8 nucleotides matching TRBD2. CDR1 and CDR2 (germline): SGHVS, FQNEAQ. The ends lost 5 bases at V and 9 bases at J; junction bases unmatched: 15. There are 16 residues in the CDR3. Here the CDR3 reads CASSPKGGTRWGEQFF. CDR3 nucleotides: TGTGCCAGCAGCCCAAAGGGGGGGACTAGGTGGGGTGAGCAGTTCTTC.

This chain's CDR3 is CASSSGQFSTYEQYF. As DNA, the CDR3 is TGCGCCAGCAGCTCGGGACAGTTTTCCACCTACGAGCAGTACTTC. The chain joins TRBV5-1 to TRBJ2-7; 7 bases align to TRBD1. Germline CDR1 is SGHRS and CDR2 is YFSETQ. V lost 3 bases to trimming and J lost 2 bases; unmatched junction nucleotides: 8. This CDR3 is 15 amino acids long.

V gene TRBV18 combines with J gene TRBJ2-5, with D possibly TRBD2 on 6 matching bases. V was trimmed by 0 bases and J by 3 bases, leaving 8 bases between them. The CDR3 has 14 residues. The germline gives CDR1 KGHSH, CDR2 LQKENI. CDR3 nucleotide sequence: TGTGCCAGCTCACCACCTGGAGGGAAAGAGACCCAGTACTTC. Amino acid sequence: CASSPPGGKETQYF.

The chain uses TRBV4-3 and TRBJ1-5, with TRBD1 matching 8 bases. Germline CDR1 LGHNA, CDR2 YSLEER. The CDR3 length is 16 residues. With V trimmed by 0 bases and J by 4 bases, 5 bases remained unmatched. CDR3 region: CASSQDRTGSNQPQHF. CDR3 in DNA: TGCGCCAGCAGCCAAGATAGGACAGGGAGTAATCAGCCCCAGCATTTT.

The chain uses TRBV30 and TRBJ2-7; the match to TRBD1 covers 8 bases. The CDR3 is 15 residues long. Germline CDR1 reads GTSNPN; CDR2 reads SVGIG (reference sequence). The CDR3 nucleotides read TGTGCACTCAGCAGTGGACAGGGTCCCCCCTACGAGCAGTACTTC. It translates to CALSSGQGPPYEQYF.

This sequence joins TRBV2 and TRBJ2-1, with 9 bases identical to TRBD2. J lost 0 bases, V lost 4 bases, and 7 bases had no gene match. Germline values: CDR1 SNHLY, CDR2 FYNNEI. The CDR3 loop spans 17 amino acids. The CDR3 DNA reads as TGTGCCAGCAGTGTTAGACTAGCGGCCAGCTCCTACAATGAGCAGTTCTTC. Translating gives CASSVRLAASSYNEQFF.

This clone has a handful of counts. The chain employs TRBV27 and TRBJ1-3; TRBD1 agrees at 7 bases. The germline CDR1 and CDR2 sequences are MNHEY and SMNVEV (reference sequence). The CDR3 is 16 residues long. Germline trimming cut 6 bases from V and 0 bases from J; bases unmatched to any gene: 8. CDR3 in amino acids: CASRPGGYNSGNTIYF. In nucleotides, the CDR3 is TGTGCCAGCAGGCCAGGGGGGTACAACTCTGGAAACACCATATATTTT.